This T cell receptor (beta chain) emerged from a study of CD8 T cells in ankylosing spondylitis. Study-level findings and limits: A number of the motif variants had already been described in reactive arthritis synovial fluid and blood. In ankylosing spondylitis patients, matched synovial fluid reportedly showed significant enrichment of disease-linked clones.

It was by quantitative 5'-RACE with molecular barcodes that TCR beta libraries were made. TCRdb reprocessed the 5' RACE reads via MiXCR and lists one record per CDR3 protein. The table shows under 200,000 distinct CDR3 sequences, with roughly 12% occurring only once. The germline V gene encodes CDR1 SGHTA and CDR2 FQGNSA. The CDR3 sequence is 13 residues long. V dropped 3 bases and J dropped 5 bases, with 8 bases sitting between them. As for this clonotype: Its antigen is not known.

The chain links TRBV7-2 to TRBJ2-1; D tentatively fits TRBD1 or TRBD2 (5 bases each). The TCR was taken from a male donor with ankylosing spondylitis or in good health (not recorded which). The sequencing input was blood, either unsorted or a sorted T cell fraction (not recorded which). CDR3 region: CASSLRGNNEQFF. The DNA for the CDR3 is TGTGCCAGCAGCTTGAGGGGCAACAATGAGCAGTTCTTC.